This record concerns one TCR beta chain sequence. The data derive from a study of shared clonotypes between healthy human individuals. This CDR3 has 14 residues. Germline-derived CDR1 and CDR2 are KGHSH and LQKENI. Between the trimmed V and J ends, which lost 0 bases and 1 base, there was a span of 7 bases. The assay was run at deep level. The unsorted PBMC replicate PCRs were performed with about 280 ng DNA, tens of thousands of T cell genomes. With ten immunoSEQ deep assay plates, unsorted PBMC DNA underwent sequencing. Produced via immunoSEQ multiplex PCR; TCRdb's table is partial and in-frame only. The sample comprises about 510,000 clones, 79% of which are singletons, and 10% to 15% rests with the top ten.

The TCR comes from a woman aged 40 to 55 in good health. Some clones in this sample may be carry-over from other donors' samples. Sequenced input: PBMCs. The gene calls are TRBV18 and TRBJ2-7, with no clear D. Here the CDR3 reads CASSPPSQSYEQYF. The CDR3 coding sequence is TGTGCCAGCTCACCACCGTCCCAGTCCTACGAGCAGTACTTC.